This T cell receptor (beta chain) was captured by sequencing in a study of beta chain features in type 1 diabetes. Expressed TCRB transcripts were sequenced because the entire RNA isolate underwent reverse transcription. Sequencing used immunoSEQ multiplex PCR; TCRdb keeps in-frame clones, though not all of them. The sample includes a few hundred thousand clones, less than 35% of them seen just once. Sequencing used central memory CD4+ T cells from blood. This clonotype was sampled from a young man in good health.

The CDR3 nucleotides read TGCGCCAGCAGACAGACTAGCGGGAGGGCCCATGAGCAGTTCTTC. As protein: CASRQTSGRAHEQFF. J is TRBJ2-1 and V is TRBV5-1; the match to TRBD2 covers 14 bases. Unmatched junction bases numbered 6, after V lost 5 bases and J lost 8 bases. Germline values: CDR1 SGHRS, CDR2 YFSETQ. The CDR3 has 15 amino acids.